This TCR beta chain derives from a study of shared clonotypes between healthy human individuals. About the research overall: Per-donor plates numbered three CD4 naive, three CD4 memory, two CD8 naive and one CD8 memory.

A deep-level run was used for the assay. For sorted subsets, 150 to 200 ng DNA per replicate equaled 30,000 or so T cell genomes. Sequenced by immunoSEQ multiplex PCR; TCRdb stores in-frame clones only, minus some. The repertoire holds over a million clones, with approximately 98.5% as singletons. The CD4+ fraction was divided into a CD45RA+ naive subset and a CD45RA-negative memory subset. With 7 bases removed from V and 0 bases from J, the gap between germline ends came to 9 bases. The CDR3 length is 13 residues. Germline loops: CDR1 MNHNS, CDR2 SASEGT. The V call is TRBV6-1, the J call TRBJ1-1; unclear D gene. Material: naive CD4+ T cells sorted from blood. As for subset: CD45RA+ positively selected. The receptor's source is a man in his thirties or forties in good health. The CDR3 DNA sequence: TGTGCCAGCAATACGGGAATGAACACTGAAGCTTTCTTT. It encodes CASNTGMNTEAFF.